These 15 T cell receptor beta chains were all obtained from the same sample, sequenced in a study of cytomegalovirus exposure and HLA in healthy donors. The primer mix had 60 Vbeta and 13 Jbeta primers. Libraries were prepared by immunoSEQ multiplex PCR; TCRdb keeps only in-frame clonotypes and omits some of them. Among under 130,000 clones, less than 75% were seen once, and the ten largest hold around 9.9%. The sequenced sample consisted of PBMCs. These receptors came from a man in his forties in good health and CMV-seropositive.

This clone showed up just once. The gene calls are TRBV28 and TRBJ2-7, with D perhaps matching TRBD1 (6 bases). Trimming pared 7 bases from V and 6 bases from J, leaving 19 bases between. The germline V gene encodes CDR1 MDHEN and CDR2 SYDVKM. CDR3 length: 14 amino acids. The CDR3 DNA follows: TGTGCCAGCACCCTGGGGGCTGCAGTGGGCGAGCAGTACTTC. Its translation is CASTLGAAVGEQYF.

The gene calls are TRBV6-5 and TRBJ1-1; TRBD1 agrees at 7 bases. J was trimmed by 1 base and V by 1 base; bases with no gene match: 3. CDR1 is MNHEY and CDR2 is SVGAGI in the germline V gene. This CDR3 comprises 15 residues. CDR3 sequence (DNA): TGTGCCAGCAGTTACTTTGGACAGGCGAACACTGAAGCTTTCTTT. Protein sequence: CASSYFGQANTEAFF.

This chain connects TRBV7-2 to TRBJ2-3; weak D call: TRBD2 (6 bases). In germline, CDR1 is SGHTA, CDR2 FQGNSA. This CDR3 region has 12 residues. Trimming took 8 bases from V and 4 from J, leaving 10 bases between them. Here the CDR3 reads CASGEDSDTQYF. CDR3 bases: TGTGCCAGCGGGGAGGATTCAGATACGCAGTATTTT.

This chain joins TRBV15 and TRBJ2-5; tentative D call: TRBD2 (6 bases). Trimming removed 0 bases from V and 11 bases from J, with 19 bases in between. The CDR3 runs to 15 residues. The germline CDR1 and CDR2 sequences are LNHNV and YYDKDF (reference sequence). The CDR3 sequence: CATSRDGLEGWEQYF. Here the CDR3 DNA reads TGTGCCACCAGCAGAGATGGGTTGGAGGGTTGGGAGCAGTACTTC. Based on the CDR3 plus reference TRBV15 and TRBJ2-5, the full variable domain is DAMVIQNPRYQVTQFGKPVTLSCSQTLNHNVMYWYQQKSSQAPKLLFHYYDKDFNNEADTPDNFQSRRPNTSFCFLDIRSPGLGDTAMYLCATSRDGLEGWEQYFGPGTRLLVL.

This rearrangement joins TRBV6-6 to TRBJ1-5, with D possibly being TRBD1 (6 bases). V lost 2 bases to trimming and J lost 5 bases, with 13 bases between them. The CDR3 runs 15 residues. The germline CDR1 and CDR2 sequences are MNHNY and SVGAGI (reference sequence). The CDR3 is CASSYTGPSDQPQHF. The CDR3 nucleotides are TGTGCCAGCAGTTACACAGGGCCCTCTGATCAGCCCCAGCATTTT.

A single count supports this clone. The chain joins TRBV6-5 to TRBJ1-1; maybe TRBD1 (6 bases). Germline loops: CDR1 MNHEY, CDR2 SVGAGI. This CDR3 spans 15 amino acids. V lost 5 bases, J lost 1 base, and 14 bases lay in between. DNA of the CDR3: TGTGCCAGCAGTCCCTCTCAGGGGCGGAACACTGAAGCTTTCTTT. This sequence encodes CASSPSQGRNTEAFF.

There are a few counts of this clone. In the same sample, other DNA sequences code for this CDR3. The CDR3 region is CASSQREELFF. The CDR3 DNA sequence: TGTGCCAGCAGCCAACGAGAGGAGCTGTTTTTT. The J gene is TRBJ2-2, the V gene TRBV6-6; D gene unclear. The V gene's germline CDR1 is MNHNY and CDR2 SVGAGI (reference sequence). The ends were cut back, 6 bases at V and 10 bases at J, with 9 bases in the middle. The CDR3 is 11 amino acids.

The CDR3 DNA follows: TGTGCCAGCAGTTTACAAGGGACAAGTATATATAGCAATCAGCCCCAGCATTTT. Protein: CASSLQGTSIYSNQPQHF. The chain is built from TRBV7-6 and TRBJ1-5, with D possibly matching TRBD1 (6 bases). V lost 6 bases and J lost 0, with 21 bases in between. The CDR3 has 18 residues. Germline lookup yields CDR1 SGHVS and CDR2 FNYEAQ.

The chain employs TRBV4-1 and TRBJ2-1, with 12 nucleotides matching TRBD2. The CDR3 consists of 17 residues. Per the germline V gene, CDR1 is MGHRA and CDR2 is YSYEKL. V trimming: 1 base; J trimming: 6 bases; junction bases outside the gene matches: 7. The CDR3 DNA follows: TGCGCCAGCAGCCAAGGGCTAGCGGGAGGGGGTCGCAATGAGCAGTTCTTC. Protein: CASSQGLAGGGRNEQFF.

The rearrangement joins TRBV14 to TRBJ1-1; D is perhaps TRBD1 (6 bases). Deletions cut 3 bases from V and 0 bases from J, with 11 bases between. The CDR3 length is 15 residues. CDR1 is SGHDN, CDR2 FVKESK, per germline. The CDR3 reads CASSHLQGMNTEAFF. For the CDR3, the DNA is TGTGCCAGCAGCCATCTACAGGGTATGAACACTGAAGCTTTCTTT.

V and J are TRBV16 and TRBJ1-1, with D tentatively TRBD1 (6 bases). The length of the CDR3 is 15 residues. The germline V gene encodes CDR1 KGHSY and CDR2 FQNENV. V was pared by 4 bases and J by 3 bases, with 15 bases between. CDR3 sequence (DNA): TGTGCCAGCAGCCGATACAACAGGGATGACACTGAAGCTTTCTTT. This gives the protein CASSRYNRDDTEAFF.

CDR3 sequence (DNA): TGTGCCACCTCGGACAGTAATACGCAGTATTTT. Translated, it gives CATSDSNTQYF. V usage is TRBV27 and J usage is TRBJ2-3; TRBD1 is a possible D gene (6 bases). CDR3 length: 11 residues. Germline CDR1 is MNHEY and CDR2 is SMNVEV (reference sequence). Between the trimmed V and J ends, which lost 10 bases and 7 bases, there was a span of 12 bases.

This chain links TRBV29-1 with TRBJ1-4; D gene unclear. This CDR3 has 16 amino acids. CDR1 and CDR2 (germline): SQVTM, ANQGSEA. V was shortened by 6 bases and J by 1 base, with 18 bases between the two germline ends. CDR3 coding DNA: TGCAGCGTACTCAGCCCCGGGGAGCAAACTAATGAAAAACTGTTTTTT. Its translation is CSVLSPGEQTNEKLFF.

This clone occurred a few times. The chain is built from TRBV5-1 and TRBJ1-2; D is undetermined. The germline V and J ends were trimmed by 3 bases and 0 bases, with 9 bases remaining between them. The CDR3 contains 14 residues. Germline values: CDR1 SGHRS, CDR2 YFSETQ. The CDR3 DNA follows: TGCGCCAGCAGCTCGGAGGGCGCTAACTATGGCTACACCTTC. Amino acid sequence: CASSSEGANYGYTF.

V usage is TRBV5-1 and J usage is TRBJ1-5; D gene ambiguous. CDR3 length: 13 amino acids. The germline V gene has CDR1 SGHRS and CDR2 YFSETQ. V lost 7 bases and J lost 1, with 9 bases in between. CDR3 sequence: CASSSGSNQPQHF. CDR3 DNA sequence: TGCGCCAGCTCGTCCGGGAGCAATCAGCCCCAGCATTTT. The full variable domain, in which reference TRBV5-1 and TRBJ1-5 provide the parts outside the CDR3, is KAGVTQTPRYLIKTRGQQVTLSCSPISGHRSVSWYQQTPGQGLQFLFEYFSETQRNKGNFPGRFSGRQFSNSRSEMNVSTLELGDSALYLCASSSGSNQPQHFGDGTRLSIL.